This T cell receptor (beta chain) was identified during a study of monozygotic twins with inflammatory bowel disease. Study-level points and caveats: Healthy co-twins had higher TCRbeta inverse Simpson diversity than their IBD twins. Evidence failed to back one strong IBD-linked signal or clonotype.

The TCR libraries each used total RNA (approximately 4,000 ng per library). TCRdb re-called the 5' RACE reads and gives one entry per CDR3 protein, without DNA. The table for this sample gives more than 350,000 distinct CDR3 sequences. In the case of this clonotype: The antigen is not known.

Blood samples of 2 to 3 ml were drawn from every donor. Germline V lookup: CDR1 SGHTA, CDR2 FQGTGA. This CDR3 has 14 amino acids. This clonotype was obtained from a human donor with ulcerative colitis or Crohn's disease, or a healthy co-twin of an affected twin (not recorded which). The chain is built from TRBV7-3 and TRBJ1-2; TCRdb lists TRBD1, though no DNA is available to test this call. Input material: blood. The CDR3 protein is CASSLSREGYGYTF.